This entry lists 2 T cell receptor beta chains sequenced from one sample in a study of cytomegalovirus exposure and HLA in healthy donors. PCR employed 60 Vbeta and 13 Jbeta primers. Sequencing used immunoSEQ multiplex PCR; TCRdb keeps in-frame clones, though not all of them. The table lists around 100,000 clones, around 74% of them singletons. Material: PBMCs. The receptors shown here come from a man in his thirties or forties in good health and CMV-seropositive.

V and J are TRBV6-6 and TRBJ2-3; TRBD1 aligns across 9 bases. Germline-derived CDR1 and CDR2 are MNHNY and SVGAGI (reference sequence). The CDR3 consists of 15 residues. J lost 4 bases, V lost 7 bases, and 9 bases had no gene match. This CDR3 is CASTRTRQGADTQYF. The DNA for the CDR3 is TGTGCCAGCACCAGAACAAGACAGGGGGCAGATACGCAGTATTTT.

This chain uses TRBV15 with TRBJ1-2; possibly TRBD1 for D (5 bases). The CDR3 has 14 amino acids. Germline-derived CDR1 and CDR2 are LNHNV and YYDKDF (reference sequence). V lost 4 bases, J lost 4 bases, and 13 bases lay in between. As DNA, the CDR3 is TGTGCCACCAGCACCGGCAGGGTCGGCTATGGCTACACCTTC. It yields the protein CATSTGRVGYGYTF. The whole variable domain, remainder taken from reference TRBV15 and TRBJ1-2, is DAMVIQNPRYQVTQFGKPVTLSCSQTLNHNVMYWYQQKSSQAPKLLFHYYDKDFNNEADTPDNFQSRRPNTSFCFLDIRSPGLGDTAMYLCATSTGRVGYGYTFGSGTRLTVV.